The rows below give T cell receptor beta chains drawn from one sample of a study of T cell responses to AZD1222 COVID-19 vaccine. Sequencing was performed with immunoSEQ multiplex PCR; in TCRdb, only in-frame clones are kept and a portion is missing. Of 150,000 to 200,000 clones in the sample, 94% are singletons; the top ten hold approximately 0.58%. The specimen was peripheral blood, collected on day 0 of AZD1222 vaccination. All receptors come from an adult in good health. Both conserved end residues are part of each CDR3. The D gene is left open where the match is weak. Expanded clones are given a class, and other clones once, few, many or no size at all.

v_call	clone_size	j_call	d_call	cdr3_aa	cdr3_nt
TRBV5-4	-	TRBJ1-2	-	CASSTSLANYGYTF	TGTGCCAGCAGCACCTCCTTAGCTAACTATGGCTACACCTTC
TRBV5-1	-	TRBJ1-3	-	CASSLNQVSGNTIYF	TGCGCCAGCAGCTTGAATCAGGTATCGGGAAACACCATATATTTT
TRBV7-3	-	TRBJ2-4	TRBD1	CASSPGTGTYIQYF	TGTGCCAGCAGCCCCGGGACAGGGACGTACATTCAGTACTTC
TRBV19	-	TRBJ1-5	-	CASSIASAVYSNQPQHF	TGTGCCAGTAGTATTGCTTCGGCGGTTTATAGCAATCAGCCCCAGCATTTT
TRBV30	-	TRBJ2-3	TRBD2	CAWSVGLAGGTQYF	TGTGCCTGGAGTGTCGGGCTAGCGGGAGGCACGCAGTATTTT
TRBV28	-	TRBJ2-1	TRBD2	CASSPGGPSGRIGQFF	TGTGCCAGCAGTCCCGGAGGTCCTAGCGGGAGAATTGGGCAGTTCTTC
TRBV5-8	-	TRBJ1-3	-	CASRFSSSGNTIYF	TGTGCCAGCAGGTTCTCGAGCTCTGGAAACACCATATATTTT
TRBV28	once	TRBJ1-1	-	CASSERTEAFF	TGTGCCAGCAGTGAGAGAACTGAAGCTTTCTTT
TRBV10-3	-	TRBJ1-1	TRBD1	CAISEPDRGGTEAFF	TGTGCCATCAGTGAGCCGGACAGGGGGGGCACTGAAGCTTTCTTT
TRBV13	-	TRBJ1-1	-	CASSLGRGSEAFF	TGTGCCAGCAGCTTAGGGCGGGGATCTGAAGCTTTCTTT
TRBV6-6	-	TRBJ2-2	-	CASSPFLPTETNTGELFF	TGTGCCAGCAGTCCCTTTCTCCCGACAGAGACGAACACCGGGGAGCTGTTTTTT
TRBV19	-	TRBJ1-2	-	CASSIKAGTLNYGYTF	TGTGCCAGTAGTATCAAGGCTGGGACACTCAACTATGGCTACACCTTC
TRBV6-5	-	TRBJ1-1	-	CASSFAGTANTEAFF	TGTGCCAGCAGTTTCGCCGGGACGGCAAACACTGAAGCTTTCTTT
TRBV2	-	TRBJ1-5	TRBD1	CASRETNRGNQPQHF	TGTGCCAGCAGGGAAACAAACAGGGGGAATCAGCCCCAGCATTTT
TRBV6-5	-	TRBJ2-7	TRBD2	CASSMTSPYEQYF	TGTGCCAGCAGCATGACTAGCCCCTACGAGCAGTACTTC